The 6 T cell receptor beta chains listed next were all sequenced from one sample in a study of cytomegalovirus exposure and HLA in healthy donors (dated by TCRdb to about 2017). The library was built by means of the immunoSEQ multiplex PCR assay. For the multiplex PCR, a mixture combining 60 forward primers for TCR Vbeta segments and 13 reverse primers for TCR Jbeta segments was used. What TCRdb holds here is the immuneACCESS table cut down to in-frame rearrangements. Part of the clones is not present; checked against another copy, under half of the missing clones reflect an unresolved V gene, and the others are unexplained. This sample comprises approximately 170,000 clones, 80% to 85% of them detected only once. Roughly 4.3% of the sample comes from the top ten. The sample consisted of PBMCs. The receptors come from a middle-aged man in good health and CMV-seropositive.

The chain employs TRBV7-9 and TRBJ1-2, with a possible D match to TRBD1 (5 bases). Germline loops: CDR1 SEHNR, CDR2 FQNEAQ (reference sequence). V was cut by 5 bases and J by 8 bases, with 21 bases left in between. The CDR3 consists of 15 residues. CDR3 sequence: CASSATPGTRGGYTF. The CDR3 region has the DNA TGTGCCAGCAGCGCCACACCCGGGACCCGGGGGGGCTACACCTTC. The entire variable domain, with the rest obtained from reference TRBV7-9 and TRBJ1-2, is as follows: DTGVSQNPRHKITKRGQNVTFRCDPISEHNRLYWYRQTLGQGPEFLTYFQNEAQLEKSRLLSDRFSAERPKGSFSTLEIQRTEQGDSAMYLCASSATPGTRGGYTFGSGTRLTVV.

Concerning this clone itself: The junction and the germline gene differ at one end; a read error may be behind it. The chain is built from TRBV27 and TRBJ2-7; TRBD2 aligns across 7 bases. Germline V lookup: CDR1 MNHEY, CDR2 SMNVEV (reference sequence). The CDR3 consists of 15 residues. The CDR3 spells CASSLVGLISSEQYF. CDR3 DNA sequence: TGTGCCAGCAGTTTGGTGGGACTAATTTCCTCCGAGCAGTACTTC.

This clone has only a few counts. The CDR3 spells CAWSDRGNYGYTF. DNA for the CDR3: TGTGCCTGGAGTGACAGGGGAAACTATGGCTACACCTTC. This chain joins TRBV30 and TRBJ1-2, with 7 positions matching TRBD1. The germline CDR1 and CDR2 sequences are GTSNPN and SVGIG (reference sequence). Trimming at V came to 1 base and at J to 2 bases, leaving 1 base not matched to a gene. The CDR3 covers 13 residues.

This chain connects TRBV9 to TRBJ2-5; a weak D match, TRBD2 (5 bases). The CDR3 has 14 residues. Trimming shortened V by 1 base and J by 5 bases, and 12 bases separated the two germline ends. Germline loops: CDR1 SGDLS, CDR2 YYNGEE. The CDR3 loop is CASSVLMGSETQYF. CDR3 nucleotides: TGTGCCAGCAGCGTACTCATGGGGAGCGAGACCCAGTACTTC.

This chain links TRBV7-9 with TRBJ1-2; 7 bases agree with TRBD1. The CDR3 is made up of 12 amino acids. V dropped 7 bases and J dropped 3; count of bases not matched to a gene: 2. CDR1 is SEHNR, CDR2 FQNEAQ, per germline (reference sequence). CDR3 sequence: CASITGDYGYTF. The DNA of the CDR3 is TGTGCCAGCATTACAGGGGACTATGGCTACACCTTC.

The chain couples TRBV25-1 to TRBJ2-5, with a possible D match to TRBD2 (6 bases). Germline V CDR1 and CDR2: MGHDK, SYGVNS. V shed 1 base and J shed 2 bases, with 14 bases lying between them. CDR3 length: 16 residues. The CDR3 DNA follows: TGTGCCAGCAGTGAATTGGGGACTGAAGCTCAAGAGACCCAGTACTTC. This gives the protein CASSELGTEAQETQYF.